A selection of T cell receptor beta chains follows, all from one sample in a study of T cells after yellow fever vaccination. TCRdb re-called the 5' RACE reads through MiXCR, storing one row per CDR3 protein. The sample contains about 220,000 distinct CDR3 sequences, about 3% of which appear only once. Sequencing used CD4+ T cells sorted from PBMCs, obtained 10 days after the yellow fever booster vaccination. The receptors here all came from a man aged 18 to 30 who received the YFV17D yellow fever vaccine. Each CDR3 is given with its conserved first and last residue. D genes are given only for firm matches. Some rows have no size entry. The others give once, few or many, or a class for an expanded clone.

D,J,size,V,CDR3,DNA
TRBD1,TRBJ1-5,many,TRBV20-1,CSAPAGQANQPQHF,TGCAGTGCTCCAGCGGGACAGGCGAATCAGCCCCAGCATTTT
-,TRBJ1-5,many,TRBV12-3/TRBV12-4,CASRNGILNQPQHF,TGTGCCAGCAGAAACGGGATCCTCAATCAGCCCCAGCATTTT
TRBD1,TRBJ2-2,many,TRBV10-3,CAISESTTGPTGELFF,TGTGCCATCAGTGAGTCGACGACAGGGCCGACCGGGGAGCTGTTTTTT
-,TRBJ2-5,few,TRBV20-1,CSARKGGTSKETQYF,TGCAGTGCCCGAAAAGGCGGAACTAGTAAAGAGACCCAGTACTTC
-,TRBJ2-1,many,TRBV27,CASRSGLDNEQFF,TGTGCCAGCAGATCCGGGTTAGACAATGAGCAGTTCTTC
TRBD1,TRBJ1-5,many,TRBV20-1,CSAQSGTGGGNQPQHF,TGCAGTGCGCAAAGCGGGACAGGGGGCGGCAATCAGCCCCAGCATTTT
-,TRBJ1-1,-,TRBV14,CASSPSYGGSKRTEAFF,TGTGCCAGCAGCCCAAGCTACGGGGGATCTAAAAGGACTGAAGCTTTCTTT
-,TRBJ1-2,few,TRBV4-3,CASSQPQGNGGYTF,TGCGCCAGCAGCCAACCCCAGGGGAATGGAGGCTACACCTTC
-,TRBJ2-7,few,TRBV12-3/TRBV12-4,CASSRDSYGGYEQYF,TGTGCCAGCAGTCGGGACTCCTACGGAGGGTACGAGCAGTACTTC
-,TRBJ2-1,many,TRBV5-8,CASSPTIIQWSYNEQFF,TGTGCCAGCAGCCCAACCATCATTCAGTGGTCCTACAATGAGCAGTTCTTC
-,TRBJ2-5,many,TRBV20-1,CSAPDPAGDIQETQYF,TGCAGTGCCCCTGACCCGGCAGGGGATATACAAGAGACCCAGTACTTC
-,TRBJ1-2,-,TRBV12-3/TRBV12-4,CASRETGNYGYTF,TGTGCCAGCAGGGAGACAGGAAACTATGGCTACACCTTC
-,TRBJ1-2,many,TRBV7-2,CASSPSQVNYGYTF,TGTGCCAGCAGCCCGTCTCAGGTTAACTATGGCTACACCTTC
TRBD1,TRBJ1-2,many,TRBV7-8,CASSLQGQGRGYTF,TGTGCCAGCAGCTTACAGGGACAGGGACGAGGCTACACCTTC
-,TRBJ1-3,-,TRBV27,CASSPGRNGNTIYF,TGTGCCAGCAGTCCTGGTAGGAATGGAAACACCATATATTTT
-,TRBJ2-1,many,TRBV2,CASEDGQEQFF,TGTGCCAGCGAGGACGGTCAAGAGCAGTTCTTC
-,TRBJ1-1,many,TRBV27,CASSPSQNTEAFF,TGTGCCAGCAGTCCCTCACAGAACACTGAAGCTTTCTTT
TRBD1,TRBJ1-4,many,TRBV7-2,CASSSRGQQKLFF,TGTGCCAGCAGCTCAAGGGGACAGCAAAAACTGTTTTTT
-,TRBJ2-3,many,TRBV2,CASSSRQWGTDTQYF,TGTGCCAGCAGTTCACGACAGTGGGGCACAGATACGCAGTATTTT
TRBD2,TRBJ2-1,once,TRBV6-5,CASRRGLAGSSYNEQFF,TGTGCCAGCAGAAGGGGGCTAGCGGGGTCCTCCTACAATGAGCAGTTCTTC
-,TRBJ2-7,-,TRBV30,CAWSVGGGYEQYF,TGTGCCTGGAGTGTAGGAGGCGGCTACGAGCAGTACTTC
-,TRBJ2-1,many,TRBV10-3,CACGRGNNEQFF,TGTGCCTGCGGCCGAGGGAACAATGAGCAGTTCTTC
-,TRBJ1-1,many,TRBV7-2,CASSPWTGTNTEAFF,TGTGCCAGCAGCCCCTGGACGGGAACCAACACTGAAGCTTTCTTT
-,TRBJ1-1,many,TRBV20-1,CSATRPPNTEAFF,TGCAGTGCTACCCGACCCCCGAACACTGAAGCTTTCTTT
TRBD1,TRBJ1-4,many,TRBV5-1,CASSSTGANEKLFF,TGCGCCAGCAGCTCGACAGGGGCTAATGAAAAACTGTTTTTT
TRBD1,TRBJ2-7,-,TRBV20-1,CSARDTRVRDRGYEQYF,TGCAGTGCTAGAGATACTCGAGTCCGGGACAGGGGGTATGAGCAGTACTTC
-,TRBJ2-2,-,TRBV20-1,CSAREPSLNTGELFF,TGCAGTGCTAGAGAGCCTAGCCTGAACACCGGGGAGCTGTTTTTT
-,TRBJ2-3,-,TRBV3-1,CASSQGQADTQYF,TGTGCCAGCAGCCAGGGCCAGGCAGATACGCAGTATTTT
-,TRBJ2-5,-,TRBV20-1,CSARSARSLQETQYF,TGCAGTGCTAGGTCAGCCCGGTCCCTCCAAGAGACCCAGTACTTC
TRBD2,TRBJ2-1,many,TRBV5-1,CASSFTGGPNEQFF,TGCGCCAGCAGCTTCACGGGGGGGCCAAATGAGCAGTTCTTC
-,TRBJ1-3,many,TRBV7-2,CASSFGLNSGNTIYF,TGTGCCAGCAGCTTTGGGCTGAACTCTGGAAACACCATATATTTT
TRBD2,TRBJ2-3,few,TRBV12-5,CASGPSGTLDTQYF,TGTGCTAGTGGCCCGAGCGGGACCCTGGATACGCAGTATTTT
TRBD1,TRBJ1-5,-,TRBV28,CASRTGLDHQPQHF,TGTGCCAGCCGGACAGGCCTCGACCATCAGCCCCAGCATTTT
-,TRBJ1-5,many,TRBV7-9,CASSLVGDQPQHF,TGTGCCAGCAGCTTAGTGGGTGATCAGCCCCAGCATTTT
-,TRBJ2-2,few,TRBV7-3,CASSLAGSNTGELFF,TGTGCCAGCAGCTTAGCAGGGAGCAACACCGGGGAGCTGTTTTTT
TRBD1,TRBJ2-1,many,TRBV7-2,CASSQGTVSYNEQFF,TGTGCCAGCAGCCAAGGGACAGTCTCCTACAATGAGCAGTTCTTC
TRBD1,TRBJ1-1,-,TRBV5-1,CASSGDRDTEAFF,TGCGCCAGCAGCGGCGACAGGGACACTGAAGCTTTCTTT